This T cell receptor beta chain was recovered during a study of T cells in Graves' hyperthyroidism and ophthalmopathy. The wider study: Peripheral blood draws took place at initial diagnosis, ahead of any treatment.

CDR3 length equals 16 residues. CDR1 is LGHNA and CDR2 is YNFKEQ in the germline V gene. V was clipped by 4 bases and J by 6 bases; unmatched bases: 11. A Clinical Activity Score of at least 3, a NOSPECS grade of at least 4 and a duration under 3 months were recorded in the ophthalmopathy patients. Exclusion of a patient resulted from uncontrolled infection, other autoimmune disease, pregnancy or lactation. Study-level results: Blood also showed most of the thyroid clonotypes that were expanded above 0.001.

RNA transcripts were the template for amplifying TCR beta CDR3 regions. RT-PCR in the first round (using the HTBI primer set) targeted the TCR CDR3. TCRdb passed the multiplex PCR reads through MiXCR, listing each CDR3 protein once. The profile shows around 600,000 distinct CDR3 sequences, 16% of them singletons. This clonotype has only a few counts. Its antigen remains unknown. The genes are TRBV4-2 and TRBJ1-1; 10 bases map to TRBD1. The sequence was obtained from a woman in her thirties or forties with Graves' ophthalmopathy. What was sequenced was blood. This CDR3 is CASSPSLDRGKAEAFF. In DNA form, the CDR3 reads TGTGCCAGCAGCCCCTCACTGGACAGGGGGAAGGCTGAAGCTTTCTTT.